These T cell receptor beta chains were read from a single sample in a study of blood T cell repertoires in COVID-19. The table came from immunoSEQ multiplex PCR; TCRdb's copy has only in-frame clones and leaves some out. This table holds about 150,000 clones, roughly 84% found once. Sequenced: peripheral blood. Receptors were obtained from a man between 18 and 35 years old with active or convalescent COVID-19. Each CDR3 is given with its conserved first and last residue. Each record gives: J gene, V gene, D gene, clone size, CDR3 protein, CDR3 DNA. D genes are given only for firm matches. Not all rows give a size; the values are once, few, many and, for expanded clones, a class.

TRBJ2-7 | TRBV7-2 | TRBD2 | few | CASSLVAGTSGSFYEQYF | TGTGCCAGCAGCTTAGTTGCGGGCACTAGCGGGAGTTTCTACGAGCAGTACTTC
TRBJ2-2 | TRBV11-2 | TRBD2 | - | CASSPGLAGTGELFF | TGTGCCAGCAGCCCGGGACTAGCGGGCACCGGGGAGCTGTTTTTT
TRBJ2-7 | TRBV6-2/TRBV6-3 | TRBD1 | - | CASSYSIGTGNRNEQYF | TGTGCCAGCAGTTACTCGATTGGGACAGGGAATCGAAACGAGCAGTACTTC
TRBJ2-4 | TRBV7-3 | - | - | CASSLDNGDIQYF | TGTGCCAGCAGTCTGGACAATGGGGACATTCAGTACTTC
TRBJ1-3 | TRBV20-1 | - | - | CSANERGSSGNTIYF | TGCAGTGCTAATGAAAGGGGGAGCTCTGGAAACACCATATATTTT
TRBJ2-7 | TRBV5-6 | TRBD2 | few | CASSPGGRNYEQYF | TGTGCCAGCAGCCCCGGGGGGAGGAACTACGAGCAGTACTTC
TRBJ1-2 | TRBV5-4 | - | - | CASSLQDLHGGYTF | TGTGCCAGCAGCTTACAGGATCTGCACGGTGGCTACACCTTC
TRBJ2-5 | TRBV7-8 | TRBD2 | - | CASSLSLAGNQETQYF | TGTGCCAGCAGCTTGAGTCTAGCGGGAAACCAAGAGACCCAGTACTTC
TRBJ2-1 | TRBV5-1 | TRBD2 | - | CASSLVVTGTSGVANEQFF | TGCGCCAGCAGCTTGGTGGTGACAGGGACTAGCGGGGTTGCCAATGAGCAGTTCTTC
TRBJ1-2 | TRBV6-5 | TRBD1 | - | CASRYTGTGGNGYTF | TGTGCCAGCAGATACACCGGGACAGGGGGTAATGGCTACACCTTC
TRBJ1-5 | TRBV5-6 | - | - | CASSLAGLGSGQPQHF | TGTGCCAGCAGCTTGGCCGGTTTAGGCAGCGGCCAGCCCCAGCATTTT
TRBJ2-3 | TRBV6-2/TRBV6-3 | TRBD2 | - | CASSFSRGGDTQYF | TGTGCCAGCAGTTTTTCGCGGGGAGGGGATACGCAGTATTTT
TRBJ2-7 | TRBV28 | - | - | CASSLRATHYEQYF | TGTGCCAGCAGCCTCAGGGCTACCCATTACGAGCAGTACTTC
TRBJ2-2 | TRBV7-9 | - | - | CASSLWAYIANTGELFF | TGTGCCAGCAGCTTGTGGGCCTACATAGCGAACACCGGGGAGCTGTTTTTT
TRBJ2-3 | TRBV11-2 | TRBD2 | - | CASSLGDSGRDTQYF | TGTGCCAGCAGCTTAGGTGATAGCGGGAGAGATACGCAGTATTTT
TRBJ2-3 | TRBV18 | TRBD2 | - | CASSPSGLAETQYF | TGTGCCAGCTCACCATCGGGACTAGCAGAGACGCAGTATTTT
TRBJ1-2 | TRBV19 | TRBD1 | once | CASSSGTGGRGYTF | TGTGCCAGTAGTTCGGGGACAGGAGGGAGAGGCTACACCTTC
TRBJ1-1 | TRBV12-3/TRBV12-4 | - | - | CASRAQGNTEAFF | TGTGCCAGCAGAGCACAGGGGAACACTGAAGCTTTCTTT
TRBJ1-5 | TRBV28 | TRBD1 | - | CASRRDRGGNQPQHF | TGTGCCAGCAGACGGGACAGGGGAGGCAATCAGCCCCAGCATTTT
TRBJ2-7 | TRBV5-1 | TRBD1 | - | CASSSRQGRVEQYF | TGCGCCAGCAGTTCCAGACAGGGTCGCGTCGAGCAGTACTTC
TRBJ1-3 | TRBV2 | - | once | CASSVSGRPSGNTIYF | TGTGCCAGCAGCGTATCAGGGAGGCCCTCTGGAAACACCATATATTTT
TRBJ1-4 | TRBV5-6 | - | - | CASSLSNFGTRAEKLFF | TGTGCCAGCAGCTTATCCAATTTCGGGACTCGGGCGGAAAAACTGTTTTTT
TRBJ1-2 | TRBV6-5 | TRBD1 | - | CASRTNRGKSEGYTF | TGTGCCAGCAGGACTAACAGGGGAAAATCGGAAGGCTACACCTTC
TRBJ2-5 | TRBV7-6 | TRBD2 | - | CASSAGISGGQETQYF | TGTGCCAGCAGCGCGGGGATTAGCGGGGGACAAGAGACCCAGTACTTC
TRBJ1-5 | TRBV28 | - | - | CASSAGGAGNQPQHF | TGTGCCAGCAGTGCGGGGGGGGCTGGCAATCAGCCCCAGCATTTT
TRBJ1-1 | TRBV5-6 | TRBD1 | - | CASSLNRGRTEAFF | TGTGCCAGCAGCTTGAACAGGGGGCGCACTGAAGCTTTCTTT
TRBJ1-4 | TRBV2 | - | - | CASRGLSNNEKLFF | TGTGCCAGCAGGGGGCTTTCTAATAATGAAAAACTGTTTTTT
TRBJ2-3 | TRBV6-5 | - | - | CASSLRGSTDTQYF | TGTGCCAGCAGTTTGCGGGGTAGCACAGATACGCAGTATTTT
TRBJ1-2 | TRBV15 | - | - | CATSRDLFFRGYGYTF | TGTGCCACCAGCAGAGACCTTTTTTTTAGGGGGTATGGCTACACCTTC
TRBJ2-1 | TRBV11-3 | TRBD2 | - | CASSLKRDAPEQFF | TGTGCCAGCAGCTTAAAGCGGGACGCTCCTGAGCAGTTCTTC
TRBJ2-7 | TRBV5-8 | - | - | CASSLRNLLSEQYF | TGTGCCAGCAGCTTGCGAAACCTTCTTAGCGAGCAGTACTTC